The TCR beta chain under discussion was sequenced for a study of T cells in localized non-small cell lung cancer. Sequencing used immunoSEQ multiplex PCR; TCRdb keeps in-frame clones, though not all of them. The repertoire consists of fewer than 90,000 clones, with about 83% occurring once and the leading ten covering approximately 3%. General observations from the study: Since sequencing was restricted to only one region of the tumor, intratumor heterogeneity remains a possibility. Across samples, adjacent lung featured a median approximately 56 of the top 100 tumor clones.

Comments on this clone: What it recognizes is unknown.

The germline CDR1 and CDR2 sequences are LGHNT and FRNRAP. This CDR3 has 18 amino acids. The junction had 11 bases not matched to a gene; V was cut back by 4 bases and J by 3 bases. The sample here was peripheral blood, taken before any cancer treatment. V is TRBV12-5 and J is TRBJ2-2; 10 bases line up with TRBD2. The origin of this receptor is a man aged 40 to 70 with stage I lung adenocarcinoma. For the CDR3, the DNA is TGTGCTAGTGGTTCCCTTAGAGCGGGAGGGCCCGACACCGGGGAGCTGTTTTTT. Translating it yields CASGSLRAGGPDTGELFF.